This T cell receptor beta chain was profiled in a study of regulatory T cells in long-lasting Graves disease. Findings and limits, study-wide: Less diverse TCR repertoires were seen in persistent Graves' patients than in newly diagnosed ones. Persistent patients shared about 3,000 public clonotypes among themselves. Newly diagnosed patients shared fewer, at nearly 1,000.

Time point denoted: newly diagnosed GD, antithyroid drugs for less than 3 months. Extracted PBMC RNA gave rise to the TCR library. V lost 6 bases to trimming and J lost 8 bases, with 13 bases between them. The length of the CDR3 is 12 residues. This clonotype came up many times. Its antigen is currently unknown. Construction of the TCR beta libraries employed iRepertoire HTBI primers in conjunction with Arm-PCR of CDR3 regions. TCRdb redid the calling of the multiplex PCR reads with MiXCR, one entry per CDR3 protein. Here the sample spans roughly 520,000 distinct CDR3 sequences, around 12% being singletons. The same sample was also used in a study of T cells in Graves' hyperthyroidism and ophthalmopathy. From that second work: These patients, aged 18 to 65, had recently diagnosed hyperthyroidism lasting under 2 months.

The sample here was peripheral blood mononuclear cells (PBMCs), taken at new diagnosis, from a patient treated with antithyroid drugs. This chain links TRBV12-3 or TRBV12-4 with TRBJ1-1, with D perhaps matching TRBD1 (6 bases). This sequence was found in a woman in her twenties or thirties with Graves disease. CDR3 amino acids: CASSKGQLEAFF. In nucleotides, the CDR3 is TGTGCCAGCAGCAAAGGACAGCTAGAAGCTTTCTTT.